These 29 T cell receptor beta chains were all obtained from the same sample, sequenced in a study of blood T cell repertoires in COVID-19. TCRdb keeps only in-frame clones here, not all; method: immunoSEQ multiplex PCR. The sample lists roughly 250,000 clones; around 90% were seen once. The sequencing sample was made of PBMCs or T cells enriched from blood (not recorded which). The receptors come from a woman between 18 and 30 years old who had recovered from COVID-19.

The V gene is TRBV9, the J gene TRBJ1-2; D remains ambiguous. V was clipped by 4 bases and J by 7 bases, with 17 bases between them. The germline V gene has CDR1 SGDLS and CDR2 YYNGEE. The CDR3 has 14 residues. CDR3 nucleotides: TGTGCCAGCAGCCCCCCCACCCCAAAGAGTGGCTACACCTTC. Translated: CASSPPTPKSGYTF.

V usage is TRBV7-5 and J usage is TRBJ2-1; the DNA was not used to check the table's D call, TRBD2. TRBV7-5 has pseudogene status. This CDR3 is 20 amino acids long. DNA of the CDR3: TGTGCCAGAAGCCGGCGGCCTAGCGGGAGCCCTCCAAGCTCCTACAATGAGCAGTTCTTC. The encoded protein is CARSRRPSGSPPSSYNEQFF.

This clone has only a few counts. The chain employs TRBV3-1 (or the pseudogene TRBV3-2) and TRBJ2-5; 11 bases fit TRBD2. The germline CDR1 and CDR2 sequences are LGHDT and YNNKEL (reference sequence). V lost 0 bases to trimming and J lost 1 base; unmatched junction nucleotides: 4. The CDR3 consists of 17 residues. The CDR3 DNA sequence: TGTGCCAGCAGCCAAGAACTAGCGGGAGTTTCCCAAGAGACCCAGTACTTC. Its protein is CASSQELAGVSQETQYF.

This CDR3 is CSALWDRGLTYNSPLHF. In DNA, the CDR3 is TGCAGCGCCCTCTGGGACAGGGGGCTAACCTATAATTCACCCCTCCACTTT. The chain joins TRBV29-1 to TRBJ1-6, with TRBD1 matching 12 bases. Germline V lookup: CDR1 SQVTM, CDR2 ANQGSEA. This CDR3 has 17 amino acids. V lost 7 bases and J lost 2; bases outside the gene matches: 9.

This clone was recorded a few times. The chain couples TRBV7-6 to TRBJ1-1, with D hard to call. Germline values: CDR1 SGHVS, CDR2 FNYEAQ. With 5 bases removed from V and 0 bases from J, the gap between germline ends came to 13 bases. This CDR3 contains 15 residues. The CDR3 sequence is CASSPARVMNTEAFF. The CDR3 DNA reads as TGTGCCAGCAGCCCAGCCCGGGTAATGAACACTGAAGCTTTCTTT.

This clone has more than one count but fewer than ten. The gene calls are TRBV7-9 and TRBJ1-2, with TRBD1 as a possible D gene (5 bases). V dropped 5 bases and J dropped 1 base, with 11 bases sitting between them. Germline-derived CDR1 and CDR2 are SEHNR and FQNEAQ (reference sequence). This CDR3 is built from 14 residues. CDR3: CASSNSDSNYGYTF. CDR3 in DNA: TGTGCCAGCAGCAACTCTGACAGTAACTATGGCTACACCTTC. Drawing the rest from reference TRBV7-9 and TRBJ1-2, the complete variable domain is DTGVSQNPRHKITKRGQNVTFRCDPISEHNRLYWYRQTLGQGPEFLTYFQNEAQLEKSRLLSDRFSAERPKGSFSTLEIQRTEQGDSAMYLCASSNSDSNYGYTFGSGTRLTVV.

The rearrangement links TRBV7-9 to TRBJ2-3; D might be TRBD1 (5 bases). With 0 bases removed from V and 5 bases from J, the gap between germline ends came to 9 bases. The CDR3 covers 14 residues. Germline CDR1 and CDR2: SEHNR and FQNEAQ (reference sequence). This chain's CDR3 is CASSLAQGLDTQYF. In DNA form, the CDR3 reads TGTGCCAGCAGCTTAGCTCAGGGCTTAGATACGCAGTATTTT.

This clone was seen once. The chain employs TRBV7-3 and TRBJ1-1, with D hard to call. The CDR3 consists of 12 residues. Germline CDR1 reads SGHTA; CDR2 reads FQGTGA. The V gene lost 6 bases and the J gene lost 3 bases, with 8 bases spanning the gap. CDR3 region: CASRGPDTEAFF. In DNA form, the CDR3 reads TGTGCCAGCAGGGGCCCGGACACTGAAGCTTTCTTT.

V usage is TRBV11-2 and J usage is TRBJ2-5; D is undetermined. The CDR3 has 13 residues. Germline CDR1 is SGHAT and CDR2 is FQNNGV. V lost 2 bases and J 3 bases, leaving 7 bases between the germline ends. The CDR3 loop is CASSLSLKETQYF. In DNA, the CDR3 is TGTGCCAGCAGCTTATCCCTTAAAGAGACCCAGTACTTC.

The rearrangement uses TRBV6-1 and TRBJ1-5, with D tentatively TRBD1 (6 bases). The V and J ends lost 2 bases and 7 bases respectively, with 15 bases between them. This CDR3 is 15 amino acids long. Germline V lookup: CDR1 MNHNS, CDR2 SASEGT. CDR3 in amino acids: CASSEHGQRGQPQHF. The CDR3 DNA reads TGTGCCAGCAGTGAACACGGACAGCGTGGCCAGCCCCAGCATTTT.

For the CDR3, the DNA is TGTGCCAGCAGCCCGTCGGGAGGGTCTAGCAATCAGCCCCAGCATTTT. Amino acids: CASSPSGGSSNQPQHF. This chain uses TRBV4-2 with TRBJ1-5, with D hard to call. The CDR3 runs to 16 residues. With 4 bases removed from V and 0 bases from J, the gap between germline ends came to 13 bases. Germline V CDR1 and CDR2: LGHNA, YNFKEQ.

The rearrangement uses TRBV2 and TRBJ2-1, with 7 bases fitting TRBD2. Per germline, CDR1 SNHLY and CDR2 FYNNEI. This CDR3 spans 13 amino acids. The junction had 4 bases not matched to a gene; V was cut back by 8 bases and J by 3 bases. CDR3 coding DNA: TGTGCCAGCGGGGGGAGGGGCTACAATGAGCAGTTCTTC. Protein sequence: CASGGRGYNEQFF.

The V and J genes are TRBV7-9 and TRBJ1-1, with unresolved D. Trimming cost V 6 bases and J 10 bases, with 18 bases left between them. Germline V lookup: CDR1 SEHNR, CDR2 FQNEAQ (reference sequence). The CDR3 length is 13 residues. The CDR3: CASRQNPSHIAFF. The DNA for the CDR3 is TGTGCCAGCAGACAAAACCCCTCACACATAGCTTTCTTT.

The CDR3 loop is CASSLEGGTRGTQYF. The CDR3 DNA reads as TGTGCCAGCAGCTTAGAGGGCGGGACGAGGGGTACGCAGTATTTT. The chain combines TRBV11-2 with TRBJ2-3; D perhaps matches TRBD2 (6 bases). Germline V CDR1 and CDR2: SGHAT, FQNNGV. Trimming took off 0 bases at V and 8 bases at J, with 15 bases between the two ends. CDR3 size: 15 residues.

A single count supports this clone. V gene TRBV2 combines with J gene TRBJ2-2; D is possibly TRBD2 (6 bases). The CDR3 is 15 amino acids. V was clipped by 4 bases and J by 1 base, with 10 bases between them. CDR1 SNHLY and CDR2 FYNNEI come from the germline V gene. In nucleotides, the CDR3 is TGTGCCAGCAGTGGTCTAGCGCAGAACACCGGGGAGCTGTTTTTT. This codes for CASSGLAQNTGELFF.

V and J are TRBV5-4 and TRBJ1-2; 7 nucleotides agree with TRBD1. Germline CDR1 is SGHNT and CDR2 is YYREEE (reference sequence). This CDR3 region has 15 residues. V gave up 2 bases and J gave up 3 bases; unmatched junction bases: 7. CDR3 sequence (DNA): TGTGCCAGCAGCTTCGACAGGGCGCGGTACTATGGCTACACCTTC. Amino acid sequence: CASSFDRARYYGYTF.

This rearrangement joins TRBV6-5 to TRBJ1-3; no reliable D call. Germline assignment: CDR1 MNHEY and CDR2 SVGAGI. V lost 6 bases and J 0 bases, leaving 6 bases between the germline ends. The CDR3 runs 13 residues. The CDR3 loop reads CASSSVSGNTIYF. CDR3 sequence (DNA): TGTGCCAGCAGCTCAGTCTCTGGAAACACCATATATTTT.

The chain joins TRBV13 to TRBJ2-3; the D gene is possibly TRBD2 (8 bases). This CDR3 has 17 amino acids. Per the germline V gene, CDR1 is PRHDT and CDR2 is FYEKMQ (reference sequence). Trimming left V 7 bases short and J 6 bases short, with 26 bases between. The CDR3 reads CASTRGGRTGPRDTQYF. CDR3 in DNA: TGTGCCAGCACCCGGGGGGGAAGGACAGGCCCGCGGGATACGCAGTATTTT. The full variable domain, in which reference TRBV13 and TRBJ2-3 provide the parts outside the CDR3, is AAGVIQSPRHLIKEKRETATLKCYPIPRHDTVYWYQQGPGQDPQFLISFYEKMQSDKGSIPDRFSAQQFSDYHSELNMSSLELGDSALYFCASTRGGRTGPRDTQYFGPGTRLTVL.

The gene calls are TRBV7-9 and TRBJ1-2; 7 positions agree with TRBD1. With 6 bases clipped from V and 0 bases from J, the junction kept 7 bases outside the gene matches. This CDR3 spans 15 amino acids. CDR1 and CDR2 from the germline V gene are SEHNR and FQNEAQ (reference sequence). In DNA form, the CDR3 reads TGTGCCAGCAGGCGGGACAGTAACGCTAACTATGGCTACACCTTC. Protein: CASRRDSNANYGYTF.

V is TRBV7-3 and J is TRBJ2-7; a weak D match, TRBD2 (6 bases). V was clipped by 8 bases and J by 2 bases, with 19 bases between them. CDR1 and CDR2 from the germline V gene are SGHTA and FQGTGA. The CDR3 has 15 amino acids. The CDR3: CASAVGGGEAYEQYF. The CDR3 nucleotides read TGTGCCAGCGCCGTGGGTGGCGGGGAGGCCTACGAGCAGTACTTC.

The rearrangement joins TRBV7-8 to TRBJ2-7; 8 bases are shared with TRBD2. CDR3 length: 14 amino acids. Germline V gene sequence: CDR1 SGHVS, CDR2 FQNEAQ. V was clipped by 6 bases and J by 0 bases; unmatched bases: 4. This chain's CDR3 is CASRQSGSSYEQYF. The DNA of the CDR3 is TGTGCCAGCAGACAAAGCGGGAGCTCCTACGAGCAGTACTTC. The complete variable domain, with remaining parts taken from reference TRBV7-8 and TRBJ2-7, reads GAGVSQSPRYKVAKRGQDVALRCDPISGHVSLFWYQQALGQGPEFLTYFQNEAQLDKSGLPSDRFFAERPEGSVSTLKIQRTQQEDSAVYLCASRQSGSSYEQYFGPGTRLTVT.

Worth noting for this clone: This specimen includes other DNA sequences encoding the same CDR3. This sequence joins TRBV6-5 and TRBJ1-2, with a possible D match to TRBD1 (6 bases). Trimming shortened V by 7 bases and J by 8 bases, and 20 bases separated the two germline ends. The germline V gene encodes CDR1 MNHEY and CDR2 SVGAGI. The CDR3 loop spans 14 amino acids. CDR3 protein: CASNPGPRGYGYTF. The CDR3 DNA is TGTGCCAGCAACCCCGGACCGAGGGGGTACGGCTACACCTTC.

The chain carries TRBV18 and TRBJ1-2; TRBD1 is a possible D gene (5 bases). The CDR3 length is 15 residues. V lost 6 bases and J 4 bases, leaving 18 bases between the germline ends. Germline CDR1 and CDR2: KGHSH and LQKENI. The CDR3 nucleotides are TGTGCCAGCTCCGAAAGTCAAAGGGGCCTCTATGGCTACACCTTC. Its translation: CASSESQRGLYGYTF.

The V call is TRBV7-3, the J call TRBJ2-5; D remains unclear. This CDR3 comprises 15 residues. V was clipped by 2 bases and J by 1 base, with 11 bases between them. CDR1 SGHTA and CDR2 FQGTGA come from the germline V gene. The CDR3 DNA reads TGTGCCAGCAGCTTACTCGGCCTAGTCCAAGAGACCCAGTACTTC. Translated: CASSLLGLVQETQYF.

V usage is TRBV11-2 and J usage is TRBJ2-1, with 9 nucleotides matching TRBD2. With 4 bases clipped from V and 7 bases from J, the junction kept 8 bases outside the gene matches. Germline-derived CDR1 and CDR2 are SGHAT and FQNNGV. The CDR3 is 15 amino acids. CDR3 in amino acids: CASSSVGGGANEQFF. In DNA, the CDR3 is TGTGCCAGCAGCTCAGTGGGCGGGGGGGCGAATGAGCAGTTCTTC.

The V and J genes are TRBV11-2 and TRBJ2-7; TRBD2 might be the D (6 bases). The CDR3 contains 19 residues. The V gene's germline CDR1 is SGHAT and CDR2 FQNNGV. V lost 5 bases to trimming and J lost 0 bases, with 26 bases between them. The CDR3 sequence: CASSPRGGSGRSNSYEQYF. CDR3 nucleotides: TGTGCCAGCAGCCCAAGGGGAGGCTCTGGCAGATCAAACTCCTACGAGCAGTACTTC.

V usage is TRBV11-3 and J usage is TRBJ1-1; 7 bases are shared with TRBD1. The CDR3 sequence is 15 residues long. In germline, CDR1 is SGHNT, CDR2 YENEEA. The junction had 11 bases not matched to a gene; V was cut back by 5 bases and J by 5 bases. The CDR3 DNA is TGTGCCAGCAGCCCGCGACAGGGCAGGGGTACTGAAGCTTTCTTT. Its translation is CASSPRQGRGTEAFF.

The gene calls are TRBV19 and TRBJ1-1, with D maybe TRBD1 (6 bases). Germline V gene lookup returns CDR1 LNHDA and CDR2 SQIVND (reference sequence). The V gene lost 0 bases and the J gene lost 5 bases, with 22 bases spanning the gap. The CDR3 sequence is 18 residues long. The CDR3 region is CASSIEFGRGEKMTEAFF. Here the CDR3 DNA reads TGTGCCAGTAGTATAGAATTCGGGAGGGGGGAGAAAATGACTGAAGCTTTCTTT.

This clone is a singleton in its sample. The V gene is TRBV15, the J gene TRBJ1-5; the D is unclear. Trimming took 4 bases from V and 0 from J, leaving 10 bases between them. This CDR3 contains 15 residues. Germline lookup yields CDR1 LNHNV and CDR2 YYDKDF (reference sequence). The CDR3 DNA reads TGTGCCACCAGCAAGTTTCTAATTAGCAATCAGCCCCAGCATTTT. Its translation: CATSKFLISNQPQHF.